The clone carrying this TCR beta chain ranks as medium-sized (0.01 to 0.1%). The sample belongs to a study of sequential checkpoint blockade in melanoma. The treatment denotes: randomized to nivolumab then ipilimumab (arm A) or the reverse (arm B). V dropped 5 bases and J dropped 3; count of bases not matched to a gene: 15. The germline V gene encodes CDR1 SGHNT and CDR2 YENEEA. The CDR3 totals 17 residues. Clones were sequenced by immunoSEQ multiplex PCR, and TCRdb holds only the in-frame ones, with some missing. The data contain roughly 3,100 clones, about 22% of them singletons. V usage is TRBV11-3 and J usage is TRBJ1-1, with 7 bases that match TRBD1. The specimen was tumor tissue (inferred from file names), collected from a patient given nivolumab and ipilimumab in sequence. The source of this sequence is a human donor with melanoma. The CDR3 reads CASSPQQGLGGDTEAFF. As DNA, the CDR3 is TGTGCCAGCAGCCCCCAACAGGGGCTAGGGGGGGACACTGAAGCTTTCTTT.